The T cell receptor beta chain under discussion was sequenced for a study of cytomegalovirus exposure and HLA in healthy donors. Study findings and constraints: Most TCR sequences proved rare, with some public TCRs found in many donors.

Notes on this clone: What it binds is unknown.

This CDR3 comprises 19 residues. Trimming removed 5 bases from V and 2 bases from J; junction bases left unmatched: 18. The germline V gene has CDR1 LNHDA and CDR2 SQIVND (reference sequence). PCR amplification relied on 60 Vbeta primers (plus 13 Jbeta primers). Clones were read by immunoSEQ multiplex PCR, and TCRdb kept only the in-frame ones, dropping some. Here the sample spans about 160,000 clones, around 80% being singletons. The sequencing sample was made of PBMCs. The chain combines TRBV19 with TRBJ2-7; 10 nucleotides match TRBD2. The clonotype originates from a male donor in good health and CMV-seropositive. The DNA of the CDR3 is TGTGCCAGTAGTGCCCTGACAGGGACACTAGCGGGATACACCTACGAGCAGTACTTC. This codes for CASSALTGTLAGYTYEQYF. Complete variable domain (other parts from reference TRBV19 and TRBJ2-7): DGGITQSPKYLFRKEGQNVTLSCEQNLNHDAMYWYRQDPGQGLRLIYYSQIVNDFQKGDIAEGYSVSREKKESFPLTVTSAQKNPTAFYLCASSALTGTLAGYTYEQYFGPGTRLTVT.